This T cell receptor beta chain is from a study of blood T cell repertoires in COVID-19. Study in general: There were acute and convalescent COVID-19 samples, and they came from the United States, Italy and Spain. Nucleic acid was either cDNA or gDNA, and it came from T cells, B-cell-depleted T cells, or PBMCs.

This table comes from immunoSEQ multiplex PCR, and its TCRdb copy is limited to in-frame clones, with some not included. The top ten clones hold roughly 13% of a sample with over 30,000 clones, around 90% of them seen once. Sequences were obtained from peripheral blood. The TCR originated in a man between 65 and 79 years old with active COVID-19.

As DNA, the CDR3 is TGCGCCAGCAGCTTGGGTCGGAGGGCGAACACTGAAGCTTTCTTT. Its protein is CASSLGRRANTEAFF. This chain connects TRBV5-1 to TRBJ1-1; the D is unclear. Germline V gene lookup returns CDR1 SGHRS and CDR2 YFSETQ. V was cut by 0 bases and J by 1 base, with 10 bases left in between. The CDR3 length is 15 residues.